This T cell receptor (beta chain) came from a study of blood T cells in healthy people across ages. Using a J-beta primer mix together with a sample-barcoded 5' primer, a second PCR was run for about 7 to 12 cycles. From the 5' RACE reads, TCRdb called clonotypes with MiXCR, one entry per CDR3 protein. The sample includes hundreds of thousands of distinct CDR3 sequences, 21% of them seen just once. Material for sequencing was blood. This TCR was sampled from a man aged 70 or older in good health.

The CDR3 nucleotides read TGCGCCAGCAGCTGGGACACCCTGGGTGGCTACACCTTC. As protein: CASSWDTLGGYTF. The chain has TRBV5-1 and TRBJ1-2; D is possibly TRBD1 (6 bases). Germline V gene data show CDR1 as SGHRS and CDR2 as YFSETQ. V lost 3 bases, J lost 7 bases, and 13 bases lay in between. The CDR3 has 13 residues.